The 32 T cell receptor beta chains listed next were all sequenced from one sample in a study of cytomegalovirus exposure and HLA in healthy donors (dated by TCRdb to the late 2010s). Libraries were prepared through the immunoSEQ multiplex PCR assay. For the multiplex PCR, a mixture combining 60 forward primers for TCR Vbeta segments and 13 reverse primers for TCR Jbeta segments was used. In TCRdb, the immuneACCESS table is reduced to in-frame sequences with V and J assigned. These tables do not hold every clone; where another copy was compared, an unresolved V gene accounts for under half, and the others remain unexplained. This sample's listing comprises roughly 100,000 clones. The ten biggest clones cover 3.5% of the sample. Sequenced: PBMCs. These receptors were obtained from a man aged 35-49 years in good health and CMV-seronegative.

V usage is TRBV5-4 and J usage is TRBJ2-2; 9 nucleotides match TRBD2. Germline CDR1 reads SGHNT; CDR2 reads YYREEE (reference sequence). V shed 4 bases, J shed 5 bases, and the junction held 12 bases outside the gene matches. This CDR3 is built from 17 residues. For the CDR3, the DNA is TGTGCCAGCAGCCCCTTAGCGGGGGTACCCGGAACCGGGGAGCTGTTTTTT. This sequence encodes CASSPLAGVPGTGELFF.

The chain carries TRBV19 and TRBJ1-5; a possible D gene is TRBD1 (6 bases). The CDR3 loop spans 14 amino acids. Trimming cost V 7 bases and J 1 base, with 11 bases left between them. Germline V gene lookup returns CDR1 LNHDA and CDR2 SQIVND (reference sequence). CDR3 in amino acids: CASKAGASNQPQHF. CDR3 in DNA: TGTGCCAGTAAGGCAGGGGCCAGCAATCAGCCCCAGCATTTT. Variable domain in full (rest from reference TRBV19 and TRBJ1-5): DGGITQSPKYLFRKEGQNVTLSCEQNLNHDAMYWYRQDPGQGLRLIYYSQIVNDFQKGDIAEGYSVSREKKESFPLTVTSAQKNPTAFYLCASKAGASNQPQHFGDGTRLSIL.

The V call is TRBV9, the J call TRBJ1-4; 8 bases line up with TRBD1. Germline V gene sequence: CDR1 SGDLS, CDR2 YYNGEE. This CDR3 has 15 residues. V trimming: 4 bases; J trimming: 2 bases; junction bases outside the gene matches: 4. In DNA, the CDR3 is TGTGCCAGCAGCACACAGGGGGTCACTAATGAAAAACTGTTTTTT. Amino acid sequence: CASSTQGVTNEKLFF.

This chain connects TRBV2 to TRBJ2-2, with no clear D. The ends were cut back, 1 base at V and 5 bases at J, with 11 bases in the middle. There are 15 residues in the CDR3. The germline gives CDR1 SNHLY, CDR2 FYNNEI. CDR3 nucleotides: TGTGCCAGCAGTGAAGTCCCCCTCGGGACCGGGGAGCTGTTTTTT. It encodes CASSEVPLGTGELFF.

This chain connects TRBV10-3 to TRBJ2-1; 14 nucleotides match TRBD2. Germline V lookup: CDR1 ENHRY, CDR2 SYGVKD. The CDR3 is 15 amino acids. J was trimmed by 9 bases and V by 8 bases; bases with no gene match: 9. This chain's CDR3 is CAIGTSGGFEVEQFF. The CDR3 DNA is TGTGCCATCGGGACTAGCGGGGGCTTTGAGGTTGAGCAGTTCTTC.

The chain has TRBV7-9 and TRBJ1-2; D not resolved. This CDR3 is 14 amino acids long. Germline CDR1 reads SEHNR; CDR2 reads FQNEAQ (reference sequence). V lost 6 bases, J lost 3 bases, and 14 bases lay in between. DNA of the CDR3: TGTGCCAGCAGTGCCCTTGGGCACGACTATGGCTACACCTTC. This sequence encodes CASSALGHDYGYTF.

The J gene is TRBJ2-1, the V gene TRBV27; 8 bases line up with TRBD1. The junction had 2 bases not matched to a gene; V was cut back by 4 bases and J by 0 bases. The V gene's germline CDR1 is MNHEY and CDR2 SMNVEV (reference sequence). This CDR3 comprises 15 residues. CDR3 sequence: CASSWDRLSYNEQFF. Written as DNA, the CDR3 is TGTGCCAGCAGTTGGGACAGGCTCTCCTACAATGAGCAGTTCTTC.

The chain combines TRBV5-4 with TRBJ1-1, with D hard to call. Trimming shortened V by 3 bases and J by 7 bases, and 10 bases separated the two germline ends. CDR3 length: 12 residues. Germline V CDR1 and CDR2: SGHNT, YYREEE (reference sequence). This CDR3 is CASSWEGYEAFF. CDR3 DNA sequence: TGTGCCAGCAGCTGGGAGGGATATGAAGCTTTCTTT.

The J gene is TRBJ2-7, the V gene TRBV6-1, with 7 bases aligning to TRBD1. Germline CDR1 reads MNHNS; CDR2 reads SASEGT. Trimming removed 4 bases from V and 4 bases from J; junction bases left unmatched: 7. This CDR3 comprises 14 residues. CDR3 in amino acids: CASSGYNRGYEQYF. The CDR3 bases are TGTGCCAGCAGTGGCTATAACAGGGGATACGAGCAGTACTTC.

The chain combines TRBV2 with TRBJ2-1; TRBD1 might be the D (6 bases). V lost 0 bases and J 15 bases, leaving 9 bases between the germline ends. The V gene's germline CDR1 is SNHLY and CDR2 FYNNEI. This CDR3 is built from 11 residues. The CDR3 reads CASSEAQGMFF. CDR3 nucleotide sequence: TGTGCCAGCAGTGAAGCGCAGGGGATGTTCTTC.

The V call is TRBV12-5, the J call TRBJ1-1; 8 nucleotides match TRBD1. Germline CDR1 and CDR2: LGHNT and FRNRAP. The J segment lost 5 bases and the V segment lost 5 bases, leaving 4 bases of the junction unmatched. The CDR3 totals 13 residues. The CDR3 protein is CASGVTGVTEAFF. CDR3 nucleotides: TGTGCTAGTGGTGTGACAGGGGTTACTGAAGCTTTCTTT.

The gene calls are TRBV21-1 and TRBJ1-2; the table's D call TRBD1 went unverified against the DNA. TRBV21-1 is a documented pseudogene. This CDR3 has 14 residues. CDR3 DNA: TGTGCCAGCAGCGCTATGGGACAGGGGTCTGGCTACACCTTC. It is translated as CASSAMGQGSGYTF.

DNA of the CDR3: TGCGCCAGCAGCTTCCGACAGGGGGCGCAGAATGAGCAGTTCTTC. Its translation: CASSFRQGAQNEQFF. V is TRBV5-1 and J is TRBJ2-1; 10 bases are a match to TRBD1. V was pared by 2 bases and J by 7 bases, with 6 bases of the junction left unmatched. The length of the CDR3 is 15 residues. CDR1 is SGHRS, CDR2 YFSETQ, per germline.

The chain is built from TRBV28 and TRBJ2-2; 7 nucleotides align to TRBD2. The V gene end was trimmed by 7 bases and the J gene end by 4 bases; junction bases not matched to a gene: 9. Germline loops: CDR1 MDHEN, CDR2 SYDVKM. The CDR3 is made up of 15 amino acids. CDR3 nucleotide sequence: TGTGCCAGCATCTCGGCGGGAGAGTCCACCGGGGAGCTGTTTTTT. It translates to CASISAGESTGELFF.

V and J are TRBV14 and TRBJ2-5; TRBD1 aligns across 7 bases. The germline CDR1 and CDR2 sequences are SGHDN and FVKESK. V was clipped by 0 bases and J by 0 bases; unmatched bases: 1. The CDR3 is made up of 15 amino acids. The CDR3 DNA reads TGTGCCAGCAGCCAAGAGGACAGGTACCAAGAGACCCAGTACTTC. Amino acid sequence: CASSQEDRYQETQYF.

The J gene is TRBJ2-5, the V gene TRBV5-1; TRBD2 matches 10 bases. Germline CDR1 SGHRS, CDR2 YFSETQ. The V segment lost 4 bases and the J segment 5 bases; nucleotides outside the gene matches: 5. The CDR3 spans 14 residues. This chain's CDR3 is CASSPAGGVETQYF. Written as DNA, the CDR3 is TGCGCCAGCAGCCCAGCGGGAGGGGTGGAGACCCAGTACTTC.

The chain recombines TRBV7-9 with TRBJ2-2, with D unclear. Germline lookup yields CDR1 SEHNR and CDR2 FQNEAQ (reference sequence). The CDR3 sequence is 16 residues long. Trimming pared 1 base from V and 4 bases from J, leaving 13 bases between. The CDR3: CASSLGLGSSTGELFF. In DNA, the CDR3 is TGTGCCAGCAGCTTAGGTCTTGGTTCGAGCACCGGGGAGCTGTTTTTT.

The V and J genes are TRBV4-3 and TRBJ2-3; TRBD2 matches at 9 bases. There are 18 residues in the CDR3. Trimming took 4 bases from V and 4 from J; bases not matched to a gene: 15. Germline CDR1 is LGHNA and CDR2 is YSLEER. DNA of the CDR3: TGCGCCAGCAGCCTAAGTAACCCCGGGGGACTAGCTCCAGATACGCAGTATTTT. It translates to CASSLSNPGGLAPDTQYF.

The genes are TRBV10-3 and TRBJ1-6; 9 bases line up with TRBD1. CDR1 is ENHRY, CDR2 SYGVKD, per germline. The CDR3 runs 15 residues. V lost 6 bases, J lost 5 bases, and 5 bases stayed unmatched. The CDR3 coding sequence is TGTGCCATCAGCCCGGGACAGGGTAATAATTCACCCCTCCACTTT. Translation gives CAISPGQGNNSPLHF.

The J gene is TRBJ1-4, the V gene TRBV9, with D tentatively TRBD1 (5 bases). Germline V gives CDR1 SGDLS, CDR2 YYNGEE. This CDR3 comprises 15 residues. V shed 4 bases and J shed 5 bases, with 15 bases lying between them. The chain's CDR3 is CASSLGGTQNEKLFF. The DNA of the CDR3 is TGTGCCAGCAGCCTGGGCGGGACGCAAAATGAAAAACTGTTTTTT. Together with reference TRBV9 and TRBJ1-4, the CDR3 gives the full variable domain: DSGVTQTPKHLITATGQRVTLRCSPRSGDLSVYWYQQSLDQGLQFLIQYYNGEERAKGNILERFSAQQFPDLHSELNLSSLELGDSALYFCASSLGGTQNEKLFFGSGTQLSVL.

The chain uses TRBV18 and TRBJ1-2, with 7 bases that match TRBD1. The CDR3 consists of 13 residues. The V segment lost 3 bases and the J segment 6 bases; nucleotides outside the gene matches: 4. The germline V gene has CDR1 KGHSH and CDR2 LQKENI. The CDR3 loop is CASSPQGVDGYTF. CDR3 coding DNA: TGTGCCAGCTCACCGCAGGGGGTAGATGGCTACACCTTC.

V is TRBV19 and J is TRBJ2-2; 12 nucleotides match TRBD2. V lost 10 bases, J lost 4 bases, and 22 bases stayed unmatched. The CDR3 covers 20 residues. Per the germline V gene, CDR1 is LNHDA and CDR2 is SQIVND (reference sequence). The CDR3 spells CATTSVGLAGGDVGTGELFF. CDR3 in DNA: TGTGCCACCACTTCGGTTGGGCTAGCGGGAGGGGACGTTGGCACCGGGGAGCTGTTTTTT.

The chain recombines TRBV30 with TRBJ2-7; tentatively, D is TRBD1 (6 bases). Germline V lookup: CDR1 GTSNPN, CDR2 SVGIG (reference sequence). CDR3 size: 14 residues. With 4 bases removed from V and 0 bases from J, the gap between germline ends came to 13 bases. CDR3 coding DNA: TGTGCCTGGACCAGGACAGCCGCCTCCTACGAGCAGTACTTC. Its translation: CAWTRTAASYEQYF.

The V call is TRBV4-3, the J call TRBJ1-2; unclear D gene. This CDR3 has 15 amino acids. Germline V gene sequence: CDR1 LGHNA, CDR2 YSLEER. V was trimmed by 1 base and J by 0 bases, leaving 9 bases between them. CDR3 nucleotide sequence: TGCGCCAGCAGCCAAGGGGCAGGCACTAACTATGGCTACACCTTC. Protein product: CASSQGAGTNYGYTF.

This sequence joins TRBV12-1 and TRBJ1-2. TRBV12-1 represents a pseudogene. The CDR3 extends over 15 amino acids. The CDR3, as DNA: TGTGCCAGCAGCTGCCGCGACATCGGAGGCTATGGCTACACCTTC. Amino acids: CASSCRDIGGYGYTF.

The genes are TRBV4-3 and TRBJ1-2, with 7 bases identical to TRBD1. Germline values: CDR1 LGHNA, CDR2 YSLEER. This CDR3 comprises 12 residues. The junction had 5 bases not matched to a gene; V was cut back by 0 bases and J by 13 bases. This CDR3 reads CASSQDRDRVTF. The CDR3 coding sequence is TGCGCCAGCAGCCAAGATAGGGACAGAGTCACCTTC.

The chain carries TRBV4-1 and TRBJ1-6; a weak D match, TRBD1 (5 bases). The CDR3 has 16 residues. V was shortened by 2 bases and J by 7 bases, with 15 bases between the two germline ends. CDR1 is MGHRA and CDR2 is YSYEKL in the germline V gene. In nucleotides, the CDR3 is TGCGCCAGCAGCCAAATTCGCGACAGAAGAAATTCACCCCTCCACTTT. Its protein is CASSQIRDRRNSPLHF.

The chain carries TRBV18 and TRBJ1-1, with a tentative D call TRBD1 (6 bases). CDR1 and CDR2 (germline): KGHSH, LQKENI. The CDR3 is made up of 14 amino acids. V lost 7 bases and J 5 bases, leaving 17 bases between the germline ends. The CDR3 DNA reads as TGTGCCAGCTTCCGGGAGGGGGAGAGGACTGAAGCTTTCTTT. Translating gives CASFREGERTEAFF.

The genes are TRBV11-3 and TRBJ2-5, with a possible D match to TRBD1 (6 bases). V lost 5 bases to trimming and J lost 6 bases, with 13 bases between them. CDR3 length: 13 amino acids. The germline V gene encodes CDR1 SGHNT and CDR2 YENEEA. The CDR3 region has the DNA TGTGCCAGCAGCCCGGACAGCGTGCAGACCCAGTACTTC. Translation gives CASSPDSVQTQYF.

The CDR3 sequence is CASSFAGGGTDTQYF. The DNA for the CDR3 is TGTGCCAGCAGCTTTGCCGGGGGTGGTACAGATACGCAGTATTTT. The rearrangement joins TRBV11-2 to TRBJ2-3, with D perhaps TRBD2 (6 bases). V shed 3 bases and J shed 3 bases, with 13 bases lying between them. Germline lookup yields CDR1 SGHAT and CDR2 FQNNGV. The CDR3 covers 15 residues.

The chain carries TRBV14 and TRBJ2-3; a weak D match, TRBD1 (6 bases). Germline CDR1 and CDR2: SGHDN and FVKESK. There are 15 residues in the CDR3. Trimming removed 2 bases from V and 6 bases from J, with 15 bases in between. CDR3 sequence reads: CASSQNPLQGDTQYF. In DNA, the CDR3 is TGTGCCAGCAGCCAAAATCCCCTTCAGGGGGATACGCAGTATTTT.

The chain uses TRBV5-1 and TRBJ2-1; TRBD2 agrees at 10 bases. V gave up 7 bases and J gave up 4 bases; unmatched junction bases: 8. Germline CDR1 is SGHRS and CDR2 is YFSETQ. This CDR3 has 15 residues. The CDR3 region is CASSGPGLAYNEQFF. The DNA for the CDR3 is TGCGCCAGCTCGGGACCGGGACTAGCGTACAATGAGCAGTTCTTC.